This TCR beta chain was captured in a study of blood T cell repertoires in COVID-19. About the study: T cells, B-cell-depleted T cells, or PBMCs provided the cDNA or gDNA that served as material.

This CDR3 contains 15 residues. V lost 7 bases and J lost 10, with 20 bases in between. Germline V gene data show CDR1 as SGHVS and CDR2 as FQNEAQ. In the authors' methods: It was from reference gene primer amplification that nucleated cell counts were estimated. Sequencing used immunoSEQ multiplex PCR; TCRdb keeps in-frame clones, though not all of them. V and J calls and clone size are as listed in that table; D and trimming were resolved from the DNA. The table records almost 200,000 clones, approximately 87% of them present only once. Sequenced material: peripheral blood. The origin of this receptor is a woman in her sixties or seventies with acute or convalescent COVID-19. The V call is TRBV7-8, the J call TRBJ1-6; possibly TRBD1 for D (5 bases). The CDR3 is CASTGGRARISPLHF. The CDR3, as DNA: TGTGCCAGCACGGGGGGGAGGGCGCGCATATCACCCCTCCACTTT.